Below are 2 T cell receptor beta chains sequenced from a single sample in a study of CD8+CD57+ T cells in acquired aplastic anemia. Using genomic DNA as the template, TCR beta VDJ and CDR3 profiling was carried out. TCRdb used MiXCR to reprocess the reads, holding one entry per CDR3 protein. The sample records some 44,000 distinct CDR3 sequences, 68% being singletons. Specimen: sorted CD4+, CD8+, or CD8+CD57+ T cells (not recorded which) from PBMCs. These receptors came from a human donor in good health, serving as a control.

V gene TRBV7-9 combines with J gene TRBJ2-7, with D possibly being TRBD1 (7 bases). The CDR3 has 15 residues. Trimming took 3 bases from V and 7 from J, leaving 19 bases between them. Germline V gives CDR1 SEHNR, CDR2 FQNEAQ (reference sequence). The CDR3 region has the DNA TGTGCCAGCAGCTTTGCGGGAACAGGGGTCGTTGAGCAGTACTTC. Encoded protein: CASSFAGTGVVEQYF. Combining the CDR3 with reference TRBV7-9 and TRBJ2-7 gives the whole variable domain DTGVSQNPRHKITKRGQNVTFRCDPISEHNRLYWYRQTLGQGPEFLTYFQNEAQLEKSRLLSDRFSAERPKGSFSTLEIQRTEQGDSAMYLCASSFAGTGVVEQYFGPGTRLTVT.

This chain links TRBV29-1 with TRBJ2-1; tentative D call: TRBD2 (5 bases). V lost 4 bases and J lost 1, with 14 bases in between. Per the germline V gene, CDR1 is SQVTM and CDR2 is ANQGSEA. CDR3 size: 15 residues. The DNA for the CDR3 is TGCAGCGTTGCCCTATCGGACTGGTCCTACAATGAGCAGTTCTTC. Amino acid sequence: CSVALSDWSYNEQFF.